The T cell receptor (beta chain) under discussion was sequenced for a study of T cells in Graves' hyperthyroidism and ophthalmopathy. Study-wide background: Staff took peripheral blood when the initial diagnosis was made, before any treatment began. Study-wide results and caveats: Most clonotypes expanded in the thyroid (above 0.001) were also present in blood.

This clonotype was counted ten times or more. The target antigen is unknown. CDR3 length equals 14 residues. V lost 5 bases, J lost 1 base, and 11 bases lay in between. TCR beta CDR3 regions were amplified from RNA transcripts. First-round RT-PCR of the TCR CDR3 relied on the HTBI primer set. TCRdb recomputed calls from the multiplex PCR reads with MiXCR, one row per CDR3 protein. The sample holds 250,000 to 300,000 distinct CDR3 sequences; 12% to 15% are singletons and the top ten take roughly 8.2%. This clonotype was sampled from a woman aged 40-49 years with Graves' hyperthyroidism. The chain uses TRBV12-3 or TRBV12-4 and TRBJ1-1; D not resolved. Sequencing was done on a sample of blood. As DNA, the CDR3 is TGTGCCAGCAGTGCACCACTGGGGAACACTGAAGCTTTCTTT. As protein: CASSAPLGNTEAFF.